This T cell receptor (beta chain) was sequenced during a study of molecular identifiers for immune sequencing clone quantification. In the study overall: In replicates, RNA from around 20,000 or 100,000 naive CD8 cells was divided five ways and four parts were sequenced.

Researchers sorted naive CD8 T cells as cells that were CD8+CD4-CCR7+CD45RA+. Many counts were recorded for this clonotype. Previously described methods and listed TCR primers produced bulk TCR libraries. TCRdb re-called the PCR reads with MiXCR, one entry per CDR3 protein. The table records around 480,000 distinct CDR3 sequences, about 22% of them present only once. The CDR3 length is 10 residues. V dropped 7 bases and J dropped 7 bases, with 8 bases sitting between them. Germline assignment: CDR1 SQVTM and CDR2 ANQGSEA. The TCR originated in a human donor in good health. Some libraries in this study had Jurkat cell RNA spiked in. The V call is TRBV29-1, the J call TRBJ2-1; D might be TRBD1 (5 bases). The sequencing sample was made of naive CD8+ T cells from blood, with Jurkat cell RNA spiked in. Subset in this sample: FACS-sorted CD8+CD4-CCR7+CD45RA+ naive T cells. The CDR3 nucleotides read TGCAGCGCCGACAGAAATGAGCAGTTCTTC. This codes for CSADRNEQFF.